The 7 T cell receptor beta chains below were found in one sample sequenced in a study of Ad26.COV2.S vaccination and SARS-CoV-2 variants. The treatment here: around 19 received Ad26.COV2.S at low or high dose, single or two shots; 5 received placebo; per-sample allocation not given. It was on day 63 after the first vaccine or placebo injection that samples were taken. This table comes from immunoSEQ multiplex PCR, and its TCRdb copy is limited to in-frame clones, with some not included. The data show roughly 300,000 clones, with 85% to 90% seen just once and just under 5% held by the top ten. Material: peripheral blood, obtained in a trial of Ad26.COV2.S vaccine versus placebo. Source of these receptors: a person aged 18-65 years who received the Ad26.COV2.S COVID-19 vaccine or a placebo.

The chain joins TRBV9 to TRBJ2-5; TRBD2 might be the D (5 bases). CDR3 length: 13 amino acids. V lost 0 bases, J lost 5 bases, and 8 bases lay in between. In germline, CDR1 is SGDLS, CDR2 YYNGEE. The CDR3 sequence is CASSVADYETQYF. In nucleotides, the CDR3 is TGTGCCAGCAGCGTAGCCGACTATGAGACCCAGTACTTC.

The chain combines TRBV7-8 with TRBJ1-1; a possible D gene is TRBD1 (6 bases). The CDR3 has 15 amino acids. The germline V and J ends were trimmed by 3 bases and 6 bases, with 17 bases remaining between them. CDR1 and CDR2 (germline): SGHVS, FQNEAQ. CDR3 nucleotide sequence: TGTGCCAGCAGCTTTTCTACAGGGATGGTCCCTGAAGCTTTCTTT. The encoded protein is CASSFSTGMVPEAFF.

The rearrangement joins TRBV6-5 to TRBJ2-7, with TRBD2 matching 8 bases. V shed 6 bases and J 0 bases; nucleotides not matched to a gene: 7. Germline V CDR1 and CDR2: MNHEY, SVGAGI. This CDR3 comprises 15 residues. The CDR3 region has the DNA TGTGCCAGCAGCCGCAAGCGGGGGCTCTCCTACGAGCAGTACTTC. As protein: CASSRKRGLSYEQYF.

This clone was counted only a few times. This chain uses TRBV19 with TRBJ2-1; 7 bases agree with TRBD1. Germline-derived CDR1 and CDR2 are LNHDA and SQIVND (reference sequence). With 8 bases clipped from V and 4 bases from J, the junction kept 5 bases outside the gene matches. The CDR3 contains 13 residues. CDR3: CASGYRGYNEQFF. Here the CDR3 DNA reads TGTGCCAGTGGATACAGGGGTTACAATGAGCAGTTCTTC.

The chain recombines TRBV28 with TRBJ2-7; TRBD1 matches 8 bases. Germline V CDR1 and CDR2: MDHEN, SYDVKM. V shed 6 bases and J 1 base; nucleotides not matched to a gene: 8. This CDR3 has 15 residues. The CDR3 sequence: CASRRDRRTSYEQYF. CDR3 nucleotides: TGTGCCAGCAGACGGGACAGGCGAACGTCCTACGAGCAGTACTTC.

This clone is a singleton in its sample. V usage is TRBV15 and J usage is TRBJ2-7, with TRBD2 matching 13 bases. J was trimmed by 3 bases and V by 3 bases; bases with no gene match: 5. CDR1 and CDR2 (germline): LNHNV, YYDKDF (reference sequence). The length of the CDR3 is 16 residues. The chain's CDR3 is CATSRSTSGGFYEQYF. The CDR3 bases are TGTGCCACCAGCAGGTCGACTAGCGGGGGGTTCTACGAGCAGTACTTC.

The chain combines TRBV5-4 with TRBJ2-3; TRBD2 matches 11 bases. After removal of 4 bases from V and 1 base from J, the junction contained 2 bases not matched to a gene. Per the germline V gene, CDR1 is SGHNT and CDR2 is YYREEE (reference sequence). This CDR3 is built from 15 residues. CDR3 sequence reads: CASSKGLAGTDTQYF. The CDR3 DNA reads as TGTGCCAGCAGCAAGGGACTAGCGGGCACAGATACGCAGTATTTT.